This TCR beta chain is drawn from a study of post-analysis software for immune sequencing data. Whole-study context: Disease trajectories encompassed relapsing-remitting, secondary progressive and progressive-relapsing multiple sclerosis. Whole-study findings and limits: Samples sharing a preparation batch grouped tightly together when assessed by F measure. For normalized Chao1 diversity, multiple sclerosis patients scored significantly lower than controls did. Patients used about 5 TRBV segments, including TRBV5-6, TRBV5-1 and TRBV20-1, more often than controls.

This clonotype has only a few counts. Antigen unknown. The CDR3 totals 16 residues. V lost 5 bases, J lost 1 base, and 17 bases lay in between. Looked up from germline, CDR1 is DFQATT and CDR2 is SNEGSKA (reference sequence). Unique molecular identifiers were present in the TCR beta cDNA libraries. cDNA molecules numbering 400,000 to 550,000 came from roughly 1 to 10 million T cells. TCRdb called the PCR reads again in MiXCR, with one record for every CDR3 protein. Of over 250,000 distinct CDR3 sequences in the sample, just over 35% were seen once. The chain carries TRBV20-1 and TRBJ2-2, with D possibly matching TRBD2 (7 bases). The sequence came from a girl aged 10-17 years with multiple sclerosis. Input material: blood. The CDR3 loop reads CSARTGGGQNTGELFF. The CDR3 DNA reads TGCAGTGCTCGGACGGGCGGGGGCCAGAACACCGGGGAGCTGTTTTTT.